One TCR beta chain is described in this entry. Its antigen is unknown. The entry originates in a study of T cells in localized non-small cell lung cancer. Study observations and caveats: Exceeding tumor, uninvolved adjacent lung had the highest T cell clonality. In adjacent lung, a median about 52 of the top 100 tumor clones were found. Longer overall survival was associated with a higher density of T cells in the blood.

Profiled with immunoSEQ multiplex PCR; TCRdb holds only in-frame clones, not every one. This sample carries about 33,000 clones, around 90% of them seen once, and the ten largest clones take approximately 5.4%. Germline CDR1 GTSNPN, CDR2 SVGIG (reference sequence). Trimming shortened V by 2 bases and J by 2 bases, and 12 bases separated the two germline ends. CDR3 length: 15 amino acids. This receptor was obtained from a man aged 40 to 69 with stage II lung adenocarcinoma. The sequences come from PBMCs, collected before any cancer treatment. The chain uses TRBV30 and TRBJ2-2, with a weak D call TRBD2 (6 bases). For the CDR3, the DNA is TGTGCCTGGAGTCTTTCGGGACTCAACACCGGGGAGCTGTTTTTT. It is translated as CAWSLSGLNTGELFF.